This paragraph reports one TCR beta chain. This sample is part of a study of PD-L1 blockade in urothelial cancer. Study context: Blood was tested 3 weeks (second dose) and 6 weeks into treatment.

PCRs each included synthetic TCR analog templates spiked in. Method: immunoSEQ multiplex PCR; TCRdb's copy keeps in-frame clones and lacks some. The sample has about 38,000 clones; 70% to 90% are singletons. Germline CDR1 SGHNT, CDR2 YYREEE (reference sequence). Trimming stripped 4 bases from V and 5 bases from J, with 21 bases between. The CDR3 sequence is 17 residues long. Time point noted: peripheral blood 6 weeks after treatment start. Each patient gave between 1 and 8 samples of peripheral blood mononuclear cells, which were collected pretreatment and during treatment. The source of this sequence is a man between 60 and 75 years old with urothelial cancer. The chain links TRBV5-4 to TRBJ2-2; tentative D call: TRBD2 (5 bases). Sequencing was performed on PBMCs, taken around atezolizumab (anti-PD-L1) treatment. In DNA form, the CDR3 reads TGTGCCAGCAGCATAAACCGGGATCCCAGGAAGACCGGGGAGCTGTTTTTT. It yields the protein CASSINRDPRKTGELFF.